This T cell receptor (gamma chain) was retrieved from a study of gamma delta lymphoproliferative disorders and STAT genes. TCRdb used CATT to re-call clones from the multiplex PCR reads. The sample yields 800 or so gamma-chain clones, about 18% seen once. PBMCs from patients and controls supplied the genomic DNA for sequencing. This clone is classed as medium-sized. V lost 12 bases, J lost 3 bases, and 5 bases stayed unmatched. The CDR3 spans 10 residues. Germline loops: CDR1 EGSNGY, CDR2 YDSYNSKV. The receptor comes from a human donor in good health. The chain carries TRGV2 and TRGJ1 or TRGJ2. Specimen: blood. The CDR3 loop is CAPSYYKKLF. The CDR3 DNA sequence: TGTGCCCCCTCTTATTATAAGAAACTCTTT.